One and the same sample provided the 18 T cell receptor beta chains below, sequenced in a study of control samples from healthy donors and cancer patients. The table came from immunoSEQ multiplex PCR; TCRdb's copy has only in-frame clones and leaves some out. The sample has fewer than 200,000 clones; around 89% are singletons. The material sequenced was blood. These receptors all stem from a woman in her 50s in good health.

The V call is TRBV7-2, the J call TRBJ2-1, with D unclear. Germline V gene lookup returns CDR1 SGHTA and CDR2 FQGNSA. The CDR3 totals 15 residues. V lost 1 base to trimming and J lost 0 bases, with 7 bases between them. CDR3 sequence reads: CASSLEQSSYNEQFF. The CDR3 nucleotides read TGTGCCAGCAGCTTAGAACAGAGCTCCTACAATGAGCAGTTCTTC.

This clone has more than one count but fewer than ten. The V call is TRBV28, the J call TRBJ2-7; possible D gene TRBD2, 7 bases. V was cut by 10 bases and J by 6 bases, with 16 bases left in between. The CDR3 contains 12 residues. In germline, CDR1 is MDHEN, CDR2 SYDVKM. The CDR3, as DNA: TGTGCCACATCGCCGGCGGGGGCCGAGCAGTACTTC. It codes for CATSPAGAEQYF.

On this clone itself: Other DNA variants within this sample encode the same CDR3. V is TRBV30 and J is TRBJ1-2; D gene unclear. Germline V CDR1 and CDR2: GTSNPN, SVGIG (reference sequence). The CDR3 contains 11 residues. Trimming took 0 bases from V and 8 from J, leaving 7 bases between them. In DNA, the CDR3 is TGTGCCTGGAGTGTATTGGGCGGCTACACCTTC. Translation gives CAWSVLGGYTF.

This rearrangement joins TRBV30 to TRBJ1-5; D perhaps matches TRBD1 (6 bases). This CDR3 comprises 15 residues. The ends were cut back, 5 bases at V and 5 bases at J, with 19 bases in the middle. From germline, CDR1 is GTSNPN and CDR2 SVGIG (reference sequence). CDR3 residues: CAWSRGRGGHQPQHF. CDR3 nucleotides: TGTGCCTGGTCACGAGGCAGGGGTGGCCATCAGCCCCAGCATTTT.

The J gene is TRBJ1-3, the V gene TRBV18; D is possibly TRBD1 (5 bases). The CDR3 extends over 16 amino acids. V was clipped by 4 bases and J by 0 bases, with 13 bases between them. Germline CDR1 is KGHSH and CDR2 is LQKENI. In nucleotides, the CDR3 is TGTGCCAGCTCACGTAATGCCGACAGCTCTGGAAACACCATATATTTT. Amino acids: CASSRNADSSGNTIYF.

The chain joins TRBV3-1 (or the pseudogene TRBV3-2) to TRBJ1-5; a possible D gene is TRBD1 (5 bases). CDR1 and CDR2 from the germline V gene are LGHDT and YNNKEL (reference sequence). The V end lost 0 bases, the J end lost 6 bases, and 12 bases lay between the germline ends. The CDR3 extends over 15 amino acids. The CDR3 DNA is TGTGCCAGCAGCCAAGATGGGGGGATCGGTCAGCCCCAGCATTTT. It encodes CASSQDGGIGQPQHF.

The CDR3 loop reads CASGGGPSSPLHF. In DNA, the CDR3 is TGCGCCAGCGGAGGGGGTCCTTCTTCACCCCTCCACTTT. The V gene is TRBV10-1, the J gene TRBJ1-6; possible D gene TRBD1, 6 bases. The CDR3 covers 13 residues. Trimming took off 8 bases at V and 9 bases at J, with 14 bases between the two ends. Germline-derived CDR1 and CDR2 are WNHNN and SYGVQD (reference sequence).

As to this clone: Different DNA sequences within this sample yield the same CDR3. The rearrangement uses TRBV7-2 and TRBJ1-2; a possible D gene is TRBD1 (5 bases). The CDR3 is 13 amino acids. The germline CDR1 and CDR2 sequences are SGHTA and FQGNSA. With 5 bases removed from V and 1 base from J, the gap between germline ends came to 8 bases. The CDR3 reads CASSPDSNYGYTF. The DNA for the CDR3 is TGTGCCAGCAGCCCAGACAGTAACTATGGCTACACCTTC.

J is TRBJ1-2 and V is TRBV9; the D gene is possibly TRBD1 (5 bases). The CDR3 runs to 15 residues. Germline CDR1 is SGDLS and CDR2 is YYNGEE. Trimming left V 0 bases short and J 5 bases short, with 14 bases between. Here the CDR3 reads CASSVAPGMGYGYTF. Written as DNA, the CDR3 is TGTGCCAGCAGCGTAGCTCCAGGGATGGGGTATGGCTACACCTTC.

The chain combines TRBV2 with TRBJ2-5; D may be TRBD2 (7 bases). The germline V gene has CDR1 SNHLY and CDR2 FYNNEI. V lost 8 bases to trimming and J lost 0 bases, with 19 bases between them. CDR3 length equals 16 residues. The CDR3, as DNA: TGTGCCAGCTCCCACGCGGGGGCGCCAAACCAAGAGACCCAGTACTTC. It is translated as CASSHAGAPNQETQYF.

The chain joins TRBV5-1 to TRBJ1-6; 8 bases agree with TRBD1. This CDR3 has 14 amino acids. Germline CDR1 is SGHRS and CDR2 is YFSETQ. V lost 2 bases and J lost 10; bases outside the gene matches: 5. As DNA, the CDR3 is TGCGCCAGCAGCTTCGGACAGGGCCAGTCACCCCTCCACTTT. Translation: CASSFGQGQSPLHF.

The genes are TRBV7-8 and TRBJ1-5, with D unclear. The germline CDR1 and CDR2 sequences are SGHVS and FQNEAQ. The CDR3 length is 16 residues. V was cut by 0 bases and J by 0 bases, with 9 bases left in between. This chain's CDR3 is CASSLAIQHSNQPQHF. In DNA, the CDR3 is TGTGCCAGCAGCTTAGCAATACAGCATAGCAATCAGCCCCAGCATTTT.

The J gene is TRBJ2-5, the V gene TRBV28; D could derive from TRBD1 or TRBD2 (5 bases each). V lost 8 bases and J 4 bases, leaving 5 bases between the germline ends. The germline V gene has CDR1 MDHEN and CDR2 SYDVKM. This CDR3 has 10 amino acids. The CDR3 DNA reads TGTGCCAGCGGGGGAGAGACCCAGTACTTC. It encodes CASGGETQYF.

V usage is TRBV9 and J usage is TRBJ1-1; unclear D gene. Trimming pared 0 bases from V and 1 base from J, leaving 13 bases between. CDR3 length: 16 amino acids. Germline assignment: CDR1 SGDLS and CDR2 YYNGEE. CDR3 sequence reads: CASSVGVSGGNTEAFF. CDR3 sequence (DNA): TGTGCCAGCAGCGTAGGGGTCTCAGGAGGGAACACTGAAGCTTTCTTT. Together with reference TRBV9 and TRBJ1-1, the CDR3 gives the full variable domain: DSGVTQTPKHLITATGQRVTLRCSPRSGDLSVYWYQQSLDQGLQFLIQYYNGEERAKGNILERFSAQQFPDLHSELNLSSLELGDSALYFCASSVGVSGGNTEAFFGQGTRLTVV.

This clone occurred once. The V call is TRBV28, the J call TRBJ2-7, with D possibly TRBD1 on 5 matching bases. V was trimmed by 5 bases and J by 2 bases, leaving 13 bases between them. The germline CDR1 and CDR2 sequences are MDHEN and SYDVKM. CDR3 length equals 14 residues. This chain's CDR3 is CASSPPKTAYEQYF. The CDR3 DNA reads as TGTGCCAGCAGTCCACCCAAGACAGCCTACGAGCAGTACTTC.

The chain employs TRBV28 and TRBJ1-2; perhaps TRBD1 as D (6 bases). There are 19 residues in the CDR3. Germline loops: CDR1 MDHEN, CDR2 SYDVKM. The V gene lost 2 bases and the J gene lost 4 bases, with 26 bases spanning the gap. The CDR3 protein is CASSLTAGGASRGTYGYTF. The CDR3 region has the DNA TGTGCCAGCAGTTTAACGGCCGGGGGCGCGAGTCGCGGAACCTATGGCTACACCTTC.

This chain connects TRBV9 to TRBJ1-6; 7 bases line up with TRBD1. Looked up from germline, CDR1 is SGDLS and CDR2 is YYNGEE. The CDR3 sequence is 14 residues long. The V and J ends lost 3 bases and 6 bases, in that order; junction bases with no gene match: 3. The DNA of the CDR3 is TGTGCCAGCAGCGATTACAGGGGTAATTCACCCCTCCACTTT. As protein: CASSDYRGNSPLHF.

V is TRBV28 and J is TRBJ2-6, with D unclear. The germline V and J ends were trimmed by 6 bases and 1 base, with 16 bases remaining between them. CDR1 and CDR2 from the germline V gene are MDHEN and SYDVKM. The CDR3 loop spans 17 amino acids. The CDR3 reads CASRHSYRISGANVLTF. CDR3 coding DNA: TGTGCCAGCAGACACAGTTACCGTATATCTGGGGCCAACGTCCTGACTTTC.